One and the same sample provided the 18 T cell receptor beta chains below, sequenced in a study of radiation and T cells in renal cell carcinoma. Time point specified: blood 4 weeks post-SBRT, at nephrectomy. Treatment indicated: 15 Gy SBRT to primary tumor, nephrectomy 4 weeks later. Sequencing used immunoSEQ multiplex PCR; TCRdb keeps in-frame clones, though not all of them. The data hold 150,000 to 200,000 clones, with around 89% observed a single time. The starting material was blood, obtained from a patient whose treatment included radiotherapy and nephrectomy. Every receptor here comes from a woman aged 45 to 65 with renal cell carcinoma.

This clone was picked up one time. The rearrangement links TRBV19 to TRBJ2-1; perhaps TRBD1 as D (6 bases). The CDR3 has 14 residues. V was pared by 5 bases and J by 10 bases, with 18 bases between. CDR1 is LNHDA and CDR2 is SQIVND in the germline V gene (reference sequence). CDR3 loop: CASSPWTRGREQFF. The CDR3 DNA reads as TGTGCCAGTAGTCCATGGACCAGGGGCCGAGAGCAGTTCTTC. Filled out from reference TRBV19 and TRBJ2-1, the complete variable domain reads DGGITQSPKYLFRKEGQNVTLSCEQNLNHDAMYWYRQDPGQGLRLIYYSQIVNDFQKGDIAEGYSVSREKKESFPLTVTSAQKNPTAFYLCASSPWTRGREQFFGPGTRLTVL.

The chain recombines TRBV5-4 with TRBJ2-5; TRBD2 matches at 8 bases. J gave up 2 bases and V 5 bases, and 8 bases lay outside the gene matches. This CDR3 has 15 amino acids. In germline, CDR1 is SGHNT, CDR2 YYREEE (reference sequence). The chain's CDR3 is CASRLWSSGQETQYF. The CDR3 DNA follows: TGTGCCAGCAGACTGTGGTCTAGCGGGCAAGAGACCCAGTACTTC. The variable domain in full, completed from reference TRBV5-4 and TRBJ2-5, reads ETGVTQSPTHLIKTRGQQVTLRCSSQSGHNTVSWYQQALGQGPQFIFQYYREEENGRGNFPPRFSGLQFPNYSSELNVNALELDDSALYLCASRLWSSGQETQYFGPGTRLLVL.

Only a few counts were recorded for this clone. The rearrangement uses TRBV29-1 and TRBJ1-1; D gene ambiguous. Trimming took off 4 bases at V and 0 bases at J, with 12 bases between the two ends. Germline assignment: CDR1 SQVTM and CDR2 ANQGSEA. CDR3 length: 14 amino acids. The DNA of the CDR3 is TGCAGCGTTGCTAGAGGATCCATGAACACTGAAGCTTTCTTT. This gives the protein CSVARGSMNTEAFF.

V is TRBV7-6 and J is TRBJ1-1, with D tentatively TRBD1 (6 bases). The CDR3 sequence is 13 residues long. Germline CDR1 SGHVS, CDR2 FNYEAQ. V was shortened by 0 bases and J by 11 bases, with 13 bases between the two germline ends. CDR3 sequence: CASSLAPGGDAFF. CDR3 DNA: TGTGCCAGCAGCTTAGCGCCGGGGGGCGACGCTTTCTTT.

The rearrangement links TRBV7-8 to TRBJ2-2, with D perhaps matching TRBD1 or TRBD2 (5 bases each). Trimming stripped 4 bases from V and 1 base from J, with 16 bases between. The CDR3 is 17 residues long. The germline V gene encodes CDR1 SGHVS and CDR2 FQNEAQ. CDR3 in DNA: TGTGCCAGCAGCTACGGTACCGGGACCGAGAACACCGGGGAGCTGTTTTTT. This gives the protein CASSYGTGTENTGELFF.

The gene calls are TRBV15 and TRBJ1-5; no definite D call. Germline V gene data show CDR1 as LNHNV and CDR2 as YYDKDF (reference sequence). This CDR3 has 14 amino acids. The V end lost 1 base, the J end lost 7 bases, and 11 bases lay between the germline ends. The CDR3, as DNA: TGTGCCACCAGCAGAGGGAGAGGAAACCAGCCCCAGCATTTT. The encoded protein is CATSRGRGNQPQHF.

V gene TRBV4-1 combines with J gene TRBJ2-7; TRBD1 matches at 8 bases. CDR3 size: 14 residues. V was pared by 4 bases and J by 5 bases, with 7 bases of the junction left unmatched. Germline V gene sequence: CDR1 MGHRA, CDR2 YSYEKL. Here the CDR3 reads CASSPRTGTHEQYF. The CDR3 nucleotides are TGCGCCAGCAGCCCAAGGACAGGGACCCACGAGCAGTACTTC.

The chain recombines TRBV9 with TRBJ1-2; tentatively, D is TRBD1 (6 bases). The CDR3 length is 13 residues. The germline V gene encodes CDR1 SGDLS and CDR2 YYNGEE. V lost 2 bases and J lost 6, with 11 bases in between. The CDR3 DNA is TGTGCCAGCAGCGTTACAGGGACCGATGGCTACACCTTC. Its protein product is CASSVTGTDGYTF.

This rearrangement joins TRBV5-1 to TRBJ1-3; D might be TRBD1 (6 bases). CDR1 and CDR2 from the germline V gene are SGHRS and YFSETQ. This CDR3 contains 16 residues. V lost 2 bases, J lost 0 bases, and 12 bases lay in between. In nucleotides, the CDR3 is TGCGCCAGCAGCTTCGGGGGCCCTGGCTCTGGAAACACCATATATTTT. It translates to CASSFGGPGSGNTIYF.

This chain connects TRBV7-3 to TRBJ2-2, with 7 bases aligning to TRBD1. The trim removed 5 bases at V and 7 bases at J, leaving 4 bases unmatched. In germline, CDR1 is SGHTA, CDR2 FQGTGA. The CDR3 extends over 13 amino acids. In DNA form, the CDR3 reads TGTGCCAGCAGCCTACAGGGGAACGGGGAGCTGTTTTTT. As protein: CASSLQGNGELFF. The entire variable domain, with the rest obtained from reference TRBV7-3 and TRBJ2-2, is as follows: GAGVSQTPSNKVTEKGKYVELRCDPISGHTALYWYRQSLGQGPEFLIYFQGTGAADDSGLPNDRFFAVRPEGSVSTLKIQRTERGDSAVYLCASSLQGNGELFFGEGSRLTVL.

The CDR3 sequence: CASRSGPALQETQYF. The CDR3 DNA is TGTGCAAGTCGCTCGGGCCCGGCGCTTCAAGAGACCCAGTACTTC. J is TRBJ2-5 and V is TRBV12-2. TRBV12-2 is assigned pseudogene status. The CDR3 contains 15 residues.

The chain recombines TRBV19 with TRBJ1-4; 10 bases match TRBD1. The germline V gene encodes CDR1 LNHDA and CDR2 SQIVND (reference sequence). CDR3 length: 14 amino acids. The J segment lost 8 bases and the V segment lost 7 bases, leaving 7 bases of the junction unmatched. CDR3 in amino acids: CASNQDRGNEKLFF. The CDR3 coding sequence is TGTGCCAGTAACCAGGACAGGGGGAACGAAAAACTGTTTTTT.

The rearrangement uses TRBV5-4 and TRBJ2-1; TRBD2 matches at 8 bases. The V gene's germline CDR1 is SGHNT and CDR2 YYREEE (reference sequence). This CDR3 region has 15 residues. The V segment lost 1 base and the J segment 5 bases; nucleotides outside the gene matches: 5. CDR3 protein: CASSLKRGSNNEQFF. In DNA form, the CDR3 reads TGTGCCAGCAGCTTGAAGCGGGGGTCCAACAATGAGCAGTTCTTC.

This chain connects TRBV30 to TRBJ2-2, with 11 bases matching TRBD2. The CDR3 is 18 residues long. The germline gives CDR1 GTSNPN, CDR2 SVGIG (reference sequence). Trimming cost V 5 bases and J 0 bases; bases outside gene matches: 11. The CDR3 DNA sequence: TGTGCCTGGGATTTTGTAGCGGGGGGGCCCCCGAACACCGGGGAGCTGTTTTTT. It is translated as CAWDFVAGGPPNTGELFF.

This clone has just a few counts. The V call is TRBV18, the J call TRBJ1-2, with 8 bases matching TRBD1. The junction had 6 bases not matched to a gene; V was cut back by 6 bases and J by 3 bases. Germline V CDR1 and CDR2: KGHSH, LQKENI. The CDR3 extends over 14 amino acids. The CDR3 DNA is TGTGCCAGCTCCCCCGGACAGGGAGACTATGGCTACACCTTC. This gives the protein CASSPGQGDYGYTF.

The rearrangement uses TRBV7-8 and TRBJ2-2; maybe TRBD1 (5 bases). Germline loops: CDR1 SGHVS, CDR2 FQNEAQ. V was trimmed by 1 base and J by 1 base, leaving 7 bases between them. The length of the CDR3 is 15 residues. The CDR3 sequence: CASSLVRGNTGELFF. The CDR3 DNA follows: TGTGCCAGCAGCTTAGTTAGGGGGAACACCGGGGAGCTGTTTTTT.

The chain combines TRBV7-2 with TRBJ2-7, with 8 positions matching TRBD2. Trimming at V came to 2 bases and at J to 2 bases, leaving 5 bases not matched to a gene. Germline CDR1 reads SGHTA; CDR2 reads FQGNSA. This CDR3 has 15 residues. The CDR3 here is CASSLRSGGPYEQYF. CDR3 sequence (DNA): TGTGCCAGCAGCTTAAGGAGCGGGGGACCCTACGAGCAGTACTTC.

The genes are TRBV7-2 and TRBJ1-1; 10 nucleotides line up with TRBD1. The germline V gene has CDR1 SGHTA and CDR2 FQGNSA. The CDR3 contains 14 residues. V was clipped by 7 bases and J by 5 bases; unmatched bases: 7. CDR3 in DNA: TGTGCCAGCAACGGACAGGGGGTTGGTACTGAAGCTTTCTTT. This sequence encodes CASNGQGVGTEAFF.